These 30 T cell receptor beta chains were sequenced from one sample in a study of control samples from healthy donors and cancer patients. Profiling relied on immunoSEQ multiplex PCR, and the TCRdb table lists in-frame clones only, not all of them. The data show under 130,000 clones, 83% seen once. Sample: blood. The receptors come from a woman between 50 and 59 years old in good health.

V is TRBV19 and J is TRBJ2-3; the D is unclear. V gave up 1 base and J gave up 5 bases, with 10 bases separating them. Germline V gene data show CDR1 as LNHDA and CDR2 as SQIVND (reference sequence). The CDR3 covers 14 residues. CDR3 nucleotides: TGTGCCAGTAGTATAGGGAATAGCTTAGATACGCAGTATTTT. Translating it yields CASSIGNSLDTQYF.

This rearrangement joins TRBV6-2 or TRBV6-3 to TRBJ2-1; TRBD2 matches at 14 bases. Germline V CDR1 and CDR2: MNHEY, SVGEGT. With 5 bases clipped from V and 9 bases from J, the junction kept 9 bases outside the gene matches. The CDR3 is made up of 16 amino acids. The CDR3 sequence: CASSRTSGRTISEQFF. In DNA, the CDR3 is TGTGCCAGCAGTCGGACTAGCGGGAGGACAATCAGTGAGCAGTTCTTC.

J is TRBJ1-1 and V is TRBV7-2; the D is unclear. Germline V gives CDR1 SGHTA, CDR2 FQGNSA. V lost 2 bases and J 2 bases, leaving 18 bases between the germline ends. This CDR3 is 17 amino acids long. The CDR3 nucleotides read TGTGCCAGCAGCTTACTTCCAGTGGGGATTCTAAACACTGAAGCTTTCTTT. Protein sequence: CASSLLPVGILNTEAFF.

The CDR3 bases are TGTGCCAGCAGCCCGGGACAGGGGCCCCTCTACGAGCAGTACTTC. It encodes CASSPGQGPLYEQYF. This rearrangement joins TRBV5-4 to TRBJ2-7; TRBD1 aligns across 10 bases. The CDR3 loop spans 15 amino acids. J lost 3 bases, V lost 4 bases, and 7 bases had no gene match. Looked up from germline, CDR1 is SGHNT and CDR2 is YYREEE (reference sequence).

This sequence joins TRBV4-3 and TRBJ2-1; 8 nucleotides align to TRBD1. The CDR3 extends over 16 amino acids. V lost 5 bases to trimming and J lost 7 bases; unmatched junction nucleotides: 13. The V gene's germline CDR1 is LGHNA and CDR2 YSLEER. CDR3 DNA: TGCGCCAGCAGCAAGGGGACAGGTGGGACCTGGAATGAGCAGTTCTTC. The encoded protein is CASSKGTGGTWNEQFF.

V is TRBV5-1 and J is TRBJ2-7; D is possibly TRBD1 (5 bases). The CDR3 spans 14 residues. V gave up 2 bases and J gave up 5 bases, with 14 bases separating them. Germline lookup yields CDR1 SGHRS and CDR2 YFSETQ. CDR3 sequence (DNA): TGCGCCAGCAGCTTTGGTCAGGGTAACAACGAGCAGTACTTC. It is translated as CASSFGQGNNEQYF. The full variable domain, its missing parts supplied by reference TRBV5-1 and TRBJ2-7, is KAGVTQTPRYLIKTRGQQVTLSCSPISGHRSVSWYQQTPGQGLQFLFEYFSETQRNKGNFPGRFSGRQFSNSRSEMNVSTLELGDSALYLCASSFGQGNNEQYFGPGTRLTVT.

This clone was detected a few times. This chain connects TRBV5-1 to TRBJ2-6; 10 bases match TRBD1. The CDR3 consists of 20 residues. The junction had 10 bases not matched to a gene; V was cut back by 0 bases and J by 1 base. Germline V gene data show CDR1 as SGHRS and CDR2 as YFSETQ. CDR3 amino acids: CASSLAPGGQGESGANVLTF. Here the CDR3 DNA reads TGCGCCAGCAGCTTGGCCCCCGGCGGACAGGGGGAATCTGGGGCCAACGTCCTGACTTTC.

The CDR3 coding sequence is TGTGCCAGCAGCGTAGTTCCGCAGTCGAACACTGAAGCTTTCTTT. Its protein product is CASSVVPQSNTEAFF. The chain combines TRBV9 with TRBJ1-1; D ambiguous. The CDR3 has 15 residues. Germline V gene lookup returns CDR1 SGDLS and CDR2 YYNGEE. Trimming removed 0 bases from V and 1 base from J, with 10 bases in between.

The chain links TRBV7-9 to TRBJ2-3; D is ambiguous. This CDR3 is 14 amino acids long. Trimming removed 5 bases from V and 1 base from J, with 10 bases in between. Germline lookup yields CDR1 SEHNR and CDR2 FQNEAQ (reference sequence). The CDR3 loop reads CASSPPEGTDTQYF. For the CDR3, the DNA is TGTGCCAGCAGCCCTCCAGAAGGCACAGATACGCAGTATTTT.

The chain is built from TRBV18 and TRBJ1-1; D gene unclear. The CDR3 contains 14 residues. V was pared by 0 bases and J by 7 bases, with 12 bases between. CDR1 and CDR2 from the germline V gene are KGHSH and LQKENI. The CDR3 region is CASSPPTQAHEAFF. The CDR3 DNA is TGTGCCAGCTCACCACCCACCCAGGCACATGAAGCTTTCTTT.

This clone was seen only a few times. J is TRBJ1-3 and V is TRBV6-4; D is undetermined. Germline V gene sequence: CDR1 MRHNA, CDR2 SNTAGT. Trimming took 8 bases from V and 4 from J, leaving 18 bases between them. The CDR3 consists of 15 residues. The CDR3 spells CASPLSNGKGNTIYF. In nucleotides, the CDR3 is TGTGCCAGCCCCCTCTCCAACGGGAAAGGAAACACCATATATTTT.

V gene TRBV27 combines with J gene TRBJ2-1; weak D call: TRBD2 (5 bases). This CDR3 contains 14 residues. Germline assignment: CDR1 MNHEY and CDR2 SMNVEV (reference sequence). Between the trimmed V and J ends, which lost 3 bases and 2 bases, there was a span of 8 bases. The CDR3 nucleotides are TGTGCCAGCAGTTTTTCGCGGGCCTACAATGAGCAGTTCTTC. Translated: CASSFSRAYNEQFF.

The V call is TRBV19, the J call TRBJ2-5; D is uncertain. V shed 5 bases and J shed 5 bases, with 18 bases lying between them. Germline CDR1 and CDR2: LNHDA and SQIVND (reference sequence). The CDR3 is 15 residues long. The CDR3 here is CASSGNAADEETQYF. The CDR3 nucleotides are TGTGCCAGTAGTGGAAACGCTGCGGACGAGGAGACCCAGTACTTC.

V gene TRBV12-3 or TRBV12-4 combines with J gene TRBJ1-1; TRBD1 matches at 7 bases. The CDR3 loop spans 13 amino acids. V lost 5 bases to trimming and J lost 2 bases; unmatched junction nucleotides: 2. The chain's CDR3 is CASSRTGNTEAFF. The CDR3 bases are TGTGCCAGCAGTCGGACAGGTAACACTGAAGCTTTCTTT.

V gene TRBV7-8 combines with J gene TRBJ1-4, with D possibly TRBD1 on 5 matching bases. V lost 4 bases and J lost 7, with 10 bases in between. Per germline, CDR1 SGHVS and CDR2 FQNEAQ. CDR3 size: 13 residues. The CDR3 DNA reads TGTGCCAGCAGCTCAGGGTGGAGTGAAAAACTGTTTTTT. The encoded protein is CASSSGWSEKLFF.

The gene calls are TRBV5-1 and TRBJ2-2, with a tentative D call TRBD2 (5 bases). Per germline, CDR1 SGHRS and CDR2 YFSETQ. V was trimmed by 5 bases and J by 8 bases, leaving 16 bases between them. The CDR3 is made up of 14 amino acids. CDR3 coding DNA: TGCGCCAGCAGACTTGATATGGGCGGGGGGGAGCTGTTTTTT. Residues: CASRLDMGGGELFF. Looking up the rest from reference TRBV5-1 and TRBJ2-2 gives the full variable domain: KAGVTQTPRYLIKTRGQQVTLSCSPISGHRSVSWYQQTPGQGLQFLFEYFSETQRNKGNFPGRFSGRQFSNSRSEMNVSTLELGDSALYLCASRLDMGGGELFFGEGSRLTVL.

The V and J genes are TRBV5-1 and TRBJ2-2; D gene unclear. Germline assignment: CDR1 SGHRS and CDR2 YFSETQ. The CDR3 covers 15 residues. V was trimmed by 4 bases and J by 6 bases, leaving 16 bases between them. The CDR3 protein is CASSGRGSAPGELFF. CDR3 nucleotide sequence: TGCGCCAGCAGCGGCCGTGGATCTGCCCCCGGGGAGCTGTTTTTT. Based on the CDR3 plus reference TRBV5-1 and TRBJ2-2, the full variable domain is KAGVTQTPRYLIKTRGQQVTLSCSPISGHRSVSWYQQTPGQGLQFLFEYFSETQRNKGNFPGRFSGRQFSNSRSEMNVSTLELGDSALYLCASSGRGSAPGELFFGEGSRLTVL.

The chain employs TRBV9 and TRBJ2-7; TRBD2 is a possible D gene (6 bases). The V gene's germline CDR1 is SGDLS and CDR2 YYNGEE. This CDR3 region has 15 residues. The V end was cut by 0 bases, the J end by 4 bases, with 14 bases between. The CDR3: CASSVEGGSGYEQYF. CDR3 nucleotide sequence: TGTGCCAGCAGCGTAGAGGGTGGTAGCGGTTACGAGCAGTACTTC.

The CDR3 nucleotides read TGTGCCAGCAGCGAGGGCCCTCAGGAAAAACTGTTTTTT. Protein: CASSEGPQEKLFF. V and J are TRBV9 and TRBJ1-4, with no clear D. Trimming removed 3 bases at V and 8 bases at J, with 11 bases between. The CDR3 runs 13 residues. Looked up from germline, CDR1 is SGDLS and CDR2 is YYNGEE. Supplemented by reference TRBV9 and TRBJ1-4, the full variable domain reads DSGVTQTPKHLITATGQRVTLRCSPRSGDLSVYWYQQSLDQGLQFLIQYYNGEERAKGNILERFSAQQFPDLHSELNLSSLELGDSALYFCASSEGPQEKLFFGSGTQLSVL.

V usage is TRBV7-2 and J usage is TRBJ2-7; D gene uncertain. With 1 base removed from V and 4 bases from J, the gap between germline ends came to 5 bases. CDR3 length: 12 amino acids. Germline V gene data show CDR1 as SGHTA and CDR2 as FQGNSA. CDR3 coding DNA: TGTGCCAGCAGCTTAGACGCTTACGAGCAGTACTTC. It codes for CASSLDAYEQYF.

This clone was found once. The chain uses TRBV5-4 and TRBJ2-5; D tentatively fits TRBD1 or TRBD2 (5 bases each). V gave up 1 base and J gave up 4 bases, with 11 bases separating them. Germline V lookup: CDR1 SGHNT, CDR2 YYREEE (reference sequence). The CDR3 runs to 14 residues. The CDR3 DNA is TGTGCCAGCAGCTTGAAAGCAGGGAGAGAGACCCAGTACTTC. Amino acid sequence: CASSLKAGRETQYF.

V usage is TRBV7-9 and J usage is TRBJ2-1; D is uncertain. The CDR3 covers 12 residues. Germline CDR1 SEHNR, CDR2 FQNEAQ (reference sequence). V dropped 1 base and J dropped 5 bases, with 3 bases sitting between them. CDR3 amino acids: CASSLGNNEQFF. The CDR3 DNA is TGTGCCAGCAGCTTAGGAAACAATGAGCAGTTCTTC.

This chain uses TRBV4-2 with TRBJ2-3; D gene unclear. Trimming took off 2 bases at V and 2 bases at J, with 8 bases between the two ends. The CDR3 covers 14 residues. Germline assignment: CDR1 LGHNA and CDR2 YNFKEQ. Written as DNA, the CDR3 is TGTGCCAGCAGCCAACCTCCGAACACAGATACGCAGTATTTT. Translation gives CASSQPPNTDTQYF.

This clone came up once. The J gene is TRBJ1-1, the V gene TRBV3-1 (or the pseudogene TRBV3-2), with 9 bases matching TRBD1. The CDR3 totals 17 residues. Trimming cost V 10 bases and J 6 bases; bases outside gene matches: 21. Germline V gene sequence: CDR1 LGHDT, CDR2 YNNKEL (reference sequence). The CDR3 nucleotides read TGTGCCATCCATTCTCTAAACAGGGGGCGAGGAACCCCTGAAGCTTTCTTT. Amino acids: CAIHSLNRGRGTPEAFF.

In this sample, this clone turned up once. The gene calls are TRBV27 and TRBJ1-2; possibly TRBD1 for D (6 bases). CDR3 length: 12 amino acids. Per the germline V gene, CDR1 is MNHEY and CDR2 is SMNVEV (reference sequence). V was cut by 2 bases and J by 9 bases, with 10 bases left in between. This CDR3 is CASSLAGQSYTF. CDR3 DNA: TGTGCCAGCAGTTTAGCAGGACAGAGCTACACCTTC.

This chain uses TRBV27 with TRBJ2-1, with 14 bases aligning to TRBD2. V shed 8 bases, J shed 10 bases, and the junction held 10 bases outside the gene matches. The CDR3 sequence is 15 residues long. Looked up from germline, CDR1 is MNHEY and CDR2 is SMNVEV (reference sequence). The CDR3 region is CASGETSGRANEQFF. The CDR3 nucleotides read TGTGCCAGCGGAGAGACTAGCGGGAGGGCCAACGAGCAGTTCTTC.

The chain uses TRBV30 and TRBJ2-1; either TRBD1 or TRBD2 may fit D (5 bases each). V was shortened by 0 bases and J by 7 bases, with 19 bases between the two germline ends. Germline CDR1 is GTSNPN and CDR2 is SVGIG (reference sequence). This CDR3 region has 16 residues. Written as DNA, the CDR3 is TGTGCCTGGAGTGTTGATAGAGGGGCCCGTTGGAATGAGCAGTTCTTC. Encoded protein: CAWSVDRGARWNEQFF. Drawing the rest from reference TRBV30 and TRBJ2-1, the complete variable domain is SQTIHQWPATLVQPVGSPLSLECTVEGTSNPNLYWYRQAAGRGLQLLFYSVGIGQISSEVPQNLSASRPQDRQFILSSKKLLLSDSGFYLCAWSVDRGARWNEQFFGPGTRLTVL.

The chain carries TRBV19 and TRBJ2-2, with TRBD2 identical over 7 bases. The J segment lost 1 base and the V segment lost 11 bases, leaving 7 bases of the junction unmatched. The CDR3 consists of 14 residues. Looked up from germline, CDR1 is LNHDA and CDR2 is SQIVND (reference sequence). CDR3 bases: TGTGCCGCTAGGCCTAGCGGGAACACCGGGGAGCTGTTTTTT. Translating gives CAARPSGNTGELFF.

J is TRBJ1-3 and V is TRBV5-1, with unresolved D. Germline CDR1 and CDR2: SGHRS and YFSETQ. Trimming left V 2 bases short and J 4 bases short, with 10 bases between. The CDR3 runs 14 residues. The DNA of the CDR3 is TGCGCCAGCAGCTTAACACTCCAGGGAAACACCATATATTTT. Protein sequence: CASSLTLQGNTIYF.

This rearrangement joins TRBV5-1 to TRBJ2-3; 9 bases map to TRBD2. The CDR3 is 15 residues long. Germline assignment: CDR1 SGHRS and CDR2 YFSETQ. J was trimmed by 6 bases and V by 1 base; bases with no gene match: 6. Here the CDR3 reads CASSLRAGGTDTQYF. The CDR3 region has the DNA TGCGCCAGCAGCTTGAGAGCGGGAGGAACTGATACGCAGTATTTT.